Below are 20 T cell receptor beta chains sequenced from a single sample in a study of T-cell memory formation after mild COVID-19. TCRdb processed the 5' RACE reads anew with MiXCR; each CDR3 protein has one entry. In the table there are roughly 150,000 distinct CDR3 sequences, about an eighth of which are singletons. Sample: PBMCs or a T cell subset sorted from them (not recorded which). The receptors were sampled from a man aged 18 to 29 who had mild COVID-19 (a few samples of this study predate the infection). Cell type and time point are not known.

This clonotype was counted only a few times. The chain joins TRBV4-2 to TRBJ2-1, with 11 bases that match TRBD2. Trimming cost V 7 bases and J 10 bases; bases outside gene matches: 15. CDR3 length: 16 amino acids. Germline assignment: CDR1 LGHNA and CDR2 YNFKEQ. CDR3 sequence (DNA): TGTGCCAGCATCCAGGTAGCGGGGGGGCCGACAAACGAGCAGTTCTTC. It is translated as CASIQVAGGPTNEQFF.

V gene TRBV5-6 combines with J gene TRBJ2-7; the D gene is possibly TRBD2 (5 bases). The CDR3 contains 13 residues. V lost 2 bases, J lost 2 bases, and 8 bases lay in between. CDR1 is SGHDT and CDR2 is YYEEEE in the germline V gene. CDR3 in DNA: TGTGCCAGCAGCTTAAGGGAGACCTACGAGCAGTACTTC. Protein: CASSLRETYEQYF.

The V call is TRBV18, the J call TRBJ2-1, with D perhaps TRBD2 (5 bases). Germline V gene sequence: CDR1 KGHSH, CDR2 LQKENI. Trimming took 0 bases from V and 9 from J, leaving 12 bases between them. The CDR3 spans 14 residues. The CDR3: CASSPPSRGSEQFF. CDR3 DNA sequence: TGTGCCAGCTCACCACCGTCCCGGGGAAGTGAGCAGTTCTTC.

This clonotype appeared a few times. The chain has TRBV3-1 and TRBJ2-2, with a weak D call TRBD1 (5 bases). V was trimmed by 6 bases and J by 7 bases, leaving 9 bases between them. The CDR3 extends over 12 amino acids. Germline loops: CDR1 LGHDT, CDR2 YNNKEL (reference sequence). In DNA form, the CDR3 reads TGTGCCAGCAGTCGCCAGGGCGGGGAGCTGTTTTTT. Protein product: CASSRQGGELFF.

CDR3 nucleotide sequence: TGTGCCAGCAGCTTAGGGCAAGCCAATAGCAACCAAGAGACCCAGTACTTC. This gives the protein CASSLGQANSNQETQYF. The V gene is TRBV11-1, the J gene TRBJ2-5; D is ambiguous. CDR1 and CDR2 from the germline V gene are SGHAT and FQDESV (reference sequence). Trimming took 1 base from V and 0 from J, leaving 15 bases between them. The CDR3 contains 17 residues.

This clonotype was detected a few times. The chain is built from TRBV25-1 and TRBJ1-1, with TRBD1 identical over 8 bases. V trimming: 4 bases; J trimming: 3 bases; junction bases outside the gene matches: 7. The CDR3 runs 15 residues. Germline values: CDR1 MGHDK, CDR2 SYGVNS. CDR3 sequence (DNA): TGTGCCAGCAGTGGCGTCGACAGGGGATACACTGAAGCTTTCTTT. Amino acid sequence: CASSGVDRGYTEAFF.

Here the CDR3 DNA reads TGCGCCAGCAGCCAAACCCCGGGACCCAATCAGCCCCAGCATTTT. Protein sequence: CASSQTPGPNQPQHF. The V gene is TRBV4-1, the J gene TRBJ1-5, with D possibly matching TRBD1 (5 bases). Trimming pared 2 bases from V and 3 bases from J, leaving 11 bases between. Germline loops: CDR1 MGHRA, CDR2 YSYEKL. The CDR3 has 15 amino acids.

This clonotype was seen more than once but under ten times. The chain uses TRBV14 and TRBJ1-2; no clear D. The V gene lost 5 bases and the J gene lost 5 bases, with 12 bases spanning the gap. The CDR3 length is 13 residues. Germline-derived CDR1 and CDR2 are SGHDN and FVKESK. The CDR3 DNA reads TGTGCCAGCAGCTTGGACCAGGATTATGGCTACACCTTC. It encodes CASSLDQDYGYTF. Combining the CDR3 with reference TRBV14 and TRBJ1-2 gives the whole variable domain EAGVTQFPSHSVIEKGQTVTLRCDPISGHDNLYWYRRVMGKEIKFLLHFVKESKQDESGMPNNRFLAERTGGTYSTLKVQPAELEDSGVYFCASSLDQDYGYTFGSGTRLTVV.

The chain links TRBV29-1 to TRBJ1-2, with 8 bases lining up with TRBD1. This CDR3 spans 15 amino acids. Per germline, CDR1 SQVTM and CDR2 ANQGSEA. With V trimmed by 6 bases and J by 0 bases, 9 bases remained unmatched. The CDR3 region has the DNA TGCAGCGTGACAGGGGCCTCGTTAGCTAACTATGGCTACACCTTC. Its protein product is CSVTGASLANYGYTF.

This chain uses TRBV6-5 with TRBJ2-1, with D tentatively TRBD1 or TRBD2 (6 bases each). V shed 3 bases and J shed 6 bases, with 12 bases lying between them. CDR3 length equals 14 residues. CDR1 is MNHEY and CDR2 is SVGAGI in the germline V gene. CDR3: CASSYEGGRNEQFF. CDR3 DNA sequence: TGTGCCAGCAGTTATGAGGGGGGCCGCAATGAGCAGTTCTTC.

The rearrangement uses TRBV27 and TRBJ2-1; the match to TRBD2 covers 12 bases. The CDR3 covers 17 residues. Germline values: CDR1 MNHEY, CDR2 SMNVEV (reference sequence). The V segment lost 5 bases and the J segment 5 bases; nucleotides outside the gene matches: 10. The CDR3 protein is CASSPRLAGGRDNEQFF. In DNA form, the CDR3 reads TGTGCCAGCAGTCCCCGGCTAGCGGGGGGGCGCGACAATGAGCAGTTCTTC.

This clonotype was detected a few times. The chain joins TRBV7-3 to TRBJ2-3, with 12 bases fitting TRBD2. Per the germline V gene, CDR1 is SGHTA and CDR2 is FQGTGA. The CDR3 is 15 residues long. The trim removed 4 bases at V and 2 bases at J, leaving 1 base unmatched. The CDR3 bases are TGTGCCAGCAGCTGGACTAGCGGGATCACAGATACGCAGTATTTT. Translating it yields CASSWTSGITDTQYF.

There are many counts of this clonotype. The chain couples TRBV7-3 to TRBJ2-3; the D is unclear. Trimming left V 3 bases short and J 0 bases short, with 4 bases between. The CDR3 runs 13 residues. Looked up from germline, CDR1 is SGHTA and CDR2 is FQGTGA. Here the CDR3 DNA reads TGTGCCAGCAGCTTTCCGAGCACAGATACGCAGTATTTT. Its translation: CASSFPSTDTQYF.

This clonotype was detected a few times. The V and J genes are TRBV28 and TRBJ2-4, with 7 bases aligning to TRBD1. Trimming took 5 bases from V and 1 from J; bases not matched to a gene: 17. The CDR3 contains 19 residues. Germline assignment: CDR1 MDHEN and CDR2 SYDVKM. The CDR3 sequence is CASSIPPGGVSNAKNIQYF. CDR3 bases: TGTGCCAGCAGTATCCCGCCAGGGGGAGTATCAAACGCCAAAAACATTCAGTACTTC. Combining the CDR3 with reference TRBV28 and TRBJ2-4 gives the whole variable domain DVKVTQSSRYLVKRTGEKVFLECVQDMDHENMFWYRQDPGLGLRLIYFSYDVKMKEKGDIPEGYSVSREKKERFSLILESASTNQTSMYLCASSIPPGGVSNAKNIQYFGAGTRLSVL.

The CDR3 sequence: CASSAFISGGPYEQYF. The CDR3 coding sequence is TGTGCCAGCAGTGCCTTCATTAGCGGGGGTCCCTACGAGCAGTACTTC. The chain is built from TRBV6-1 and TRBJ2-7, with 9 nucleotides matching TRBD2. There are 16 residues in the CDR3. The trim removed 4 bases at V and 2 bases at J, leaving 9 bases unmatched. CDR1 and CDR2 (germline): MNHNS, SASEGT.

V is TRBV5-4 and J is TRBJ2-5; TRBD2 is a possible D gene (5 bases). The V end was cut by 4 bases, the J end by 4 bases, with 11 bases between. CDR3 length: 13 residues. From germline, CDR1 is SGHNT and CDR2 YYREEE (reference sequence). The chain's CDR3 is CASSGPSIETQYF. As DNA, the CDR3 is TGTGCCAGCAGCGGTCCTAGCATAGAGACCCAGTACTTC.

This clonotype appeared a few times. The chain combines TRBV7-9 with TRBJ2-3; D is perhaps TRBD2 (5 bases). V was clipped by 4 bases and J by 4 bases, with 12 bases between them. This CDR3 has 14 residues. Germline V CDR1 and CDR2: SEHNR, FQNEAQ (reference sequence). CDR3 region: CASSYPSRADTQYF. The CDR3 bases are TGTGCCAGCAGCTATCCGTCGAGGGCAGATACGCAGTATTTT.

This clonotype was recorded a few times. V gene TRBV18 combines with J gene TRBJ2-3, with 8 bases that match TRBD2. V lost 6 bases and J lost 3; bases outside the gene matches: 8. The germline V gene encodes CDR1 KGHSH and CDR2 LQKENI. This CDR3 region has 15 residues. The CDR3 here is CASSTGGVLTDTQYF. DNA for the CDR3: TGTGCCAGCTCGACGGGGGGGGTACTAACAGATACGCAGTATTTT. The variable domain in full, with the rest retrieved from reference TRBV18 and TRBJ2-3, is NAGVMQNPRHLVRRRGQEARLRCSPMKGHSHVYWYRQLPEEGLKFMVYLQKENIIDESGMPKERFSAEFPKEGPSILRIQQVVRGDSAAYFCASSTGGVLTDTQYFGPGTRLTVL.

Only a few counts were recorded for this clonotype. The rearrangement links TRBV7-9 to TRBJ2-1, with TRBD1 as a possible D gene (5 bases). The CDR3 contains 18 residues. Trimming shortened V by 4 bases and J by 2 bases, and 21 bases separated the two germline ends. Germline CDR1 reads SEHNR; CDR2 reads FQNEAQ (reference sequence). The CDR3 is CASSSTARQKATYNEQFF. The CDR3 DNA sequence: TGTGCCAGCAGCTCCACCGCCCGACAGAAAGCCACCTACAATGAGCAGTTCTTC.

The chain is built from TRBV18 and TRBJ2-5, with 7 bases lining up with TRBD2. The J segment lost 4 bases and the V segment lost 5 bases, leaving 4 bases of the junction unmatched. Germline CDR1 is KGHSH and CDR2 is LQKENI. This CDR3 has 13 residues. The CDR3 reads CASSISGRETQYF. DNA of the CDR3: TGTGCCAGCTCAATTAGCGGGCGAGAGACCCAGTACTTC.